Each of the 8 T cell receptor beta chains below was sequenced from the same sample in a study of persistence of HIV-infected CD4 T cells. Nonspecific anti-CD3/anti-CD28 bead stimulation represents the broad CD4+ T cell repertoire. CD4+ T cells upregulating both CD40 ligand and CD69 were sorted as responding cells. Their cognate antigens are unknown. Sequencing used immunoSEQ version 4 in survey mode. Clones were read by immunoSEQ multiplex PCR, and TCRdb kept only the in-frame ones, dropping some. The table lists 45,000 or so clones, approximately 90% of them singletons, with 2.5% to 4% in the top ten. The input for sequencing was CD4+ T cells sorted from PBMCs after roughly 18-hour stimulation, taken from a patient who received antiretroviral therapy. The receptors stem from an adult woman with HIV who was CMV-seropositive.

The genes are TRBV18 and TRBJ2-7, with D maybe TRBD1 (5 bases). V was trimmed by 4 bases and J by 5 bases, leaving 9 bases between them. The CDR3 spans 12 residues. Germline CDR1 KGHSH, CDR2 LQKENI. The CDR3, as DNA: TGTGCCAGCTCACGAGCCAGGGACGAGCAGTACTTC. Translation: CASSRARDEQYF.

This clone was observed a single time. The V call is TRBV24-1, the J call TRBJ1-1, with 9 bases that match TRBD1. Germline V CDR1 and CDR2: KGHDR, SFDVKD. With V trimmed by 4 bases and J by 5 bases, 4 bases remained unmatched. The CDR3 totals 14 residues. CDR3 loop: CATSETGGRTEAFF. CDR3 nucleotides: TGTGCCACCAGTGAGACAGGGGGGAGAACTGAAGCTTTCTTT.

This chain joins TRBV6-6 and TRBJ2-4; possible D gene TRBD2, 6 bases. Trimming cost V 2 bases and J 4 bases, with 9 bases left between them. The CDR3 runs to 14 residues. Germline values: CDR1 MNHNY, CDR2 SVGAGI (reference sequence). CDR3 nucleotides: TGTGCCAGCAGTTACGGGACTGAGAAAAACATTCAGTACTTC. As protein: CASSYGTEKNIQYF.

On this clone: The same CDR3 also results from other DNA sequences found in this sample. The gene calls are TRBV18 and TRBJ2-5; TRBD1 matches at 7 bases. Germline CDR1 and CDR2: KGHSH and LQKENI. This CDR3 has 14 amino acids. The V segment lost 1 base and the J segment 3 bases; nucleotides outside the gene matches: 2. CDR3: CASSPRQGEETQYF. In DNA form, the CDR3 reads TGTGCCAGCTCACCACGACAGGGCGAAGAGACCCAGTACTTC.

The chain combines TRBV3-1 (or the pseudogene TRBV3-2) with TRBJ1-1; D is ambiguous. This CDR3 comprises 14 residues. CDR1 and CDR2 (germline): LGHDT, YNNKEL (reference sequence). Between the trimmed V and J ends, which lost 5 bases and 0 bases, there was a span of 10 bases. The CDR3 here is CASSYGIMNTEAFF. For the CDR3, the DNA is TGTGCCAGCAGCTACGGCATCATGAACACTGAAGCTTTCTTT.

The genes are TRBV7-2 and TRBJ1-1; unclear D gene. Per germline, CDR1 SGHTA and CDR2 FQGNSA. The CDR3 is 14 residues long. V was trimmed by 5 bases and J by 0 bases, leaving 10 bases between them. CDR3: CASSGRGLNTEAFF. The CDR3, as DNA: TGTGCCAGCAGCGGCCGGGGTTTGAACACTGAAGCTTTCTTT.

The rearrangement links TRBV7-9 to TRBJ1-4; D is unresolved. Germline-derived CDR1 and CDR2 are SEHNR and FQNEAQ (reference sequence). Trimming stripped 3 bases from V and 8 bases from J, with 7 bases between. The CDR3 contains 12 residues. The chain's CDR3 is CASSFSQEKLFF. The CDR3 nucleotides read TGTGCCAGCAGCTTTTCTCAGGAAAAACTGTTTTTT.

This clone has only one observation. The gene calls are TRBV6-5 and TRBJ1-1, with D tentatively TRBD1 (5 bases). Trimming cost V 8 bases and J 2 bases, with 12 bases left between them. This CDR3 has 13 amino acids. Looked up from germline, CDR1 is MNHEY and CDR2 is SVGAGI. Here the CDR3 DNA reads TGTGCCAGCCTGAGCAGGGCAAACACTGAAGCTTTCTTT. This translates into CASLSRANTEAFF.